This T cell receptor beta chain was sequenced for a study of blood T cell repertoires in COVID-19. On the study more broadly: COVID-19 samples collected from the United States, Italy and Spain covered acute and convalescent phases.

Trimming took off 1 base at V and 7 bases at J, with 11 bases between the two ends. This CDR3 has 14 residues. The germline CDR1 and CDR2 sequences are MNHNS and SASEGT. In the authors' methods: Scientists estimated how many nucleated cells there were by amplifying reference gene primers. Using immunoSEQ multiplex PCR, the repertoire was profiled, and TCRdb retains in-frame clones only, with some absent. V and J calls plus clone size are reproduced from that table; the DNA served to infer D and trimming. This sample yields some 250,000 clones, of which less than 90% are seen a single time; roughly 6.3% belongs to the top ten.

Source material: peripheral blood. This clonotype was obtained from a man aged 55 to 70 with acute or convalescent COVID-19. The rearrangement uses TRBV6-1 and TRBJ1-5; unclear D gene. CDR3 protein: CASSEGADGQPQHF. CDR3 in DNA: TGTGCCAGCAGTGAAGGGGCAGATGGCCAGCCCCAGCATTTT.